Given below is one TCR beta chain in context. This clonotype was observed at least ten times. Its antigen specificity is not known. Base-call qualities are not available, and no considerably larger clone is one nucleotide away. This sample is drawn from a study of T cells in Graves' hyperthyroidism and ophthalmopathy (dated by TCRdb to about 2019). Describing the broader study: Peripheral blood samples were taken at the time of initial diagnosis, prior to any treatment. To identify distinguishing TCR V-J signatures, a discovery cohort of 95 to 100 patients was used, comprising approximately 40 with Graves' ophthalmopathy and 57 with stable Graves' hyperthyroidism. An independent validation cohort of 18 to 20 hyperthyroidism patients and 17 patients who later progressed to ophthalmopathy tested prospective prediction of ophthalmopathy. The approximately 100 discovery patients were randomly split 7:3 into training and test sets. Thyroid tissue and blood T-cell repertoires from more than five Graves' hyperthyroidism patients were also compared in the study. Once sampling was done, hyperthyroidism patients were given methimazole at a starting dose of 30 mg daily, whereas ophthalmopathy patients were given high-dose intravenous methylprednisolone. TCR Vbeta CDR3 sequencing of 120 to 150 peripheral blood samples (over 40 ophthalmopathy, roughly 72 hyperthyroidism and some 17 progressor patients) is reported in the paper.

Trimming removed 3 bases from V and 0 bases from J; the gene matches leave 5 bases unexplained. CDR1 and CDR2 are drawn from the germline V gene: SGHVS, FNYEAQ. Reading from cysteine to phenylalanine, the CDR3 counts 17 amino acids. The CDR3 DNA has 51 bases and is translated from base 1. General findings and caveats noted by the study authors: In validation, the model predicted progression to ophthalmopathy a median of about 5.9 months before onset, with about 64% sensitivity and around 76% specificity. Sample size was not statistically predetermined, and investigators were not blinded to group allocation. Most expanded thyroid clonotypes (frequency above 0.001) were also detected in blood, a finding suggesting that blood repertoires may reflect thyroid immune responses. Ophthalmopathy was separated from stable hyperthyroidism by a 13 V-J signature model, with around 88% sensitivity and roughly 81% specificity obtained in cross-validation and 80%/75% obtained in testing.

The TCR beta CDR3 regions were amplified from the RNA transcripts. A first-round RT-PCR of the TCR CDR3 used the HTBI primer set with the Qiagen OneStep RT-PCR kit. Libraries were constructed in a second round of multiplex PCR, after which size selection and purification were performed. Sequencing of the libraries was done on an Illumina HiSeq2000 using paired-end 100 bp reads. The original pipeline was this. SOAPnuke was used to process the raw data, removing reads that contained adapters or uncalled bases, had a mean Phred below 15, or lacked an exact match to the constant primer or identifier. COPE v1.2.5 was used to merge the high-quality paired reads, and each unique nucleotide sequence was defined as a clonotype. Clonotypes were aligned to IMGT TRBV, TRBD and TRBJ reference segments using MiTCR v1.1. The analysis was restricted to V-J combinations with a frequency above 0.0001, which together covered over 99% of the repertoires. A TCS score was defined as the ratio of F50 (clonal expansion) to E x V (chaos), with BLOSUM62-based TCRdist applied between CDR3 peptides within each V-J. Welch's t-statistics and random forest reduced fewer than 550 V-J features to 13, which were used in a naive Bayes classifier (R e1071). Through fastp at Q25 and MiXCR, TCRdb rebuilt clones from the public reads, retaining in-frame beta chains. Every entry covers one CDR3 protein and lists the most common genes and DNA from its rows. These V and J calls rely on TCRdb rather than the paper's analysis. Counted in this sample were approximately 200,000 distinct CDR3 sequences; around 17% of them appeared once. About 48% of the sample rests with the top ten.

A patient counted as having stable Graves' hyperthyroidism if no progression to ophthalmopathy occurred over 18 months of follow-up. The hyperthyroidism patients were between 18 and 65 years old and newly diagnosed, with a disease duration of less than 2 months. Patients with uncontrolled infections, other autoimmune diseases, pregnancy or lactation were excluded. Diagnoses were based on clinical symptoms, serum thyroxine and TRAb, thyroid ultrasound and orbital computed tomography. Ficoll-Paque density gradient centrifugation was used to isolate PBMCs from about 10 ml of fresh peripheral blood. Total RNA was extracted using Trizol reagent, and RNA quality was assessed on an Agilent 2100 Bioanalyzer.

The V and J segments used are TRBV7-6 and TRBJ2-2, with TRBD1 matching 9 junction bases. The sequence was collected from a man between 35 and 55 years old with Graves' hyperthyroidism. The sample consisted of blood. The CDR3 region: CASSLGHRGPNTGELFF. The nucleotides read TGTGCCAGCAGCTTGGGACACAGGGGGCCGAACACCGGGGAGCTGTTTTTT.